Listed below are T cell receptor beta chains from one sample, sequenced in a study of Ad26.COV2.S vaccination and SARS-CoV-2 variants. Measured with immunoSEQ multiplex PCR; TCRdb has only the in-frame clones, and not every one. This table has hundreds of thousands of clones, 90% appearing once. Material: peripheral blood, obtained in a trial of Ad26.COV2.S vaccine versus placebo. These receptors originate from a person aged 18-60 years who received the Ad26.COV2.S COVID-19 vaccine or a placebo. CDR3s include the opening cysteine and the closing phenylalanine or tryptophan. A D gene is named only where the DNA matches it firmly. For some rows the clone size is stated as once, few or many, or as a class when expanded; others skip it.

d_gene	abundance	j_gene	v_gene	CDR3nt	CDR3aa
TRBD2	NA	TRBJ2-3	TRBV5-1	TGCGCCAGCAGCCCCGGACTAGGGGTCACAGATACGCAGTATTTT	CASSPGLGVTDTQYF
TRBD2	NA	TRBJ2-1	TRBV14	TGTGCCAGCAGCCAAGATCTGATAGCGGGGGGGCGTAATGAGCAGTTCTTC	CASSQDLIAGGRNEQFF
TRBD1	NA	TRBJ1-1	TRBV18	TGTGCCAGCTTTAGACAGGGGGCTTTAGGTGAAGCTTTCTTT	CASFRQGALGEAFF
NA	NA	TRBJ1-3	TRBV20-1	TGCAGTGCTAGTGAGTCCGTGGCGGGCCCGTTCGGAAACACCATATATTTT	CSASESVAGPFGNTIYF
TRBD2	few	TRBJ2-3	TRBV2	TGTGCCAGCAGCCCCTCCAGCGGGAGGCCCACAGATACGCAGTATTTT	CASSPSSGRPTDTQYF
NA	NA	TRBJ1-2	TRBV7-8	TGTGCCAGCAGCCCTATCCTCTATGGCTACACCTTC	CASSPILYGYTF
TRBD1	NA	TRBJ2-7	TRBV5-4	TGTGCCAGCAGCGAGACAGGGGGGGCCTACGAGCAGTACTTC	CASSETGGAYEQYF
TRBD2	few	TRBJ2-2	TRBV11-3	TGTGCCAGCAGCTTAGACCATAGCGGGAGCCTGAACACCGGGGAGCTGTTTTTT	CASSLDHSGSLNTGELFF
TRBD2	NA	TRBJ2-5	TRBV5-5	TGTGCCAGCAGCTTGGGAAAACTAGCGGGAGAGACCCAGTACTTC	CASSLGKLAGETQYF
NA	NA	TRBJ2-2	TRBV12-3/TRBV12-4	TGTGCCAGCAGTTTATCGAACACCGGGGAGCTGTTTTTT	CASSLSNTGELFF
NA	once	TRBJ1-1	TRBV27	TGTGCCAGCAGTTTCAGGGAAGGGAACACTGAAGCTTTCTTT	CASSFREGNTEAFF
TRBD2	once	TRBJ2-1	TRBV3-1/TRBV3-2	TGTGCCAGCAGTCCTACTAGCGGCTCCTACAATGAGCAGTTCTTC	CASSPTSGSYNEQFF
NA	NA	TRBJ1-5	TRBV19	TGTGCCAGTAGTATAGAAATGACAGCTAGCAATCAGCCCCAGCATTTT	CASSIEMTASNQPQHF
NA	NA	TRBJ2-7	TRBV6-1	TGTGCCAGCAGTGAAGTGGGGACCGCATGGGAGCAGTACTTC	CASSEVGTAWEQYF
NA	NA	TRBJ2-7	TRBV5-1	TGCGCCAGCAGCCCCGGACAATCACGTGGGGACGAGCAGTACTTC	CASSPGQSRGDEQYF
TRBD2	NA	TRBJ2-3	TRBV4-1	TGCGCCAGCAGCCAAGGGGGGGGGTTTTTCGGACCCACAGATACGCAGTATTTT	CASSQGGGFFGPTDTQYF
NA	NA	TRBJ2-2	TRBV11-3	TGTGCCAGCAGCTTAGGGCTCCAGGGTGGGGCCGGGGAGCTGTTTTTT	CASSLGLQGGAGELFF